This T cell receptor beta chain was recorded in a study of blood T cell repertoires in COVID-19. Looking at the study overall: Sample material is recorded as cDNA or gDNA derived from T cells, B-cell-depleted T cells, or PBMCs.

The ends lost 5 bases at V and 9 bases at J; junction bases unmatched: 11. CDR3 length equals 16 residues. Germline V CDR1 and CDR2: SGHTA, FQGTGA. The method was immunoSEQ multiplex PCR; TCRdb's version includes in-frame clones alone and lacks a portion of them. The sample has 200,000 to 250,000 clones, over 80% seen once. In this sample, this clone turned up once. The sequence derives from a man aged 30 to 45 with COVID-19, enrolled during active disease. The sample comprised peripheral blood. The chain carries TRBV7-3 and TRBJ2-3; TRBD2 aligns across 13 bases. The CDR3 bases are TGTGCCAGCAGCCCTACTAGCGGGGGGGCCAGGGACACGCAGTATTTT. As protein: CASSPTSGGARDTQYF.